This TCR beta chain was profiled in a study of cytomegalovirus exposure and HLA in healthy donors. Study-wide background: From HLA-typed donors, an early data release held about 92 million unique TCRs. Whole-study findings and limits: Productive status was seen about 90% or about 30% of the time for most TCR beta V segments in an earlier analysis. An observed cluster of highly shared sequence variants was recorded as a likely sequencing artifact.

This PCR relied on a set of 60 Vbeta primers and 13 Jbeta primers. Data came from immunoSEQ multiplex PCR; TCRdb stores just in-frame clones and leaves some out. The sample lists approximately 120,000 clones; around four fifths were seen once. The germline CDR1 and CDR2 sequences are MNHEY and SVGAGI. The CDR3 spans 14 residues. V lost 6 bases to trimming and J lost 6 bases, with 15 bases between them. A note on this clone: The antigen is not known.

Sequences were obtained from PBMCs. This TCR came from a man aged 18-30 years in good health and CMV-seropositive. The J gene is TRBJ2-1, the V gene TRBV6-5, with D possibly being TRBD1 (5 bases). For the CDR3, the DNA is TGTGCCAGCAGCTACAGTAGGGGCATCAATGAGCAGTTCTTC. Protein: CASSYSRGINEQFF.